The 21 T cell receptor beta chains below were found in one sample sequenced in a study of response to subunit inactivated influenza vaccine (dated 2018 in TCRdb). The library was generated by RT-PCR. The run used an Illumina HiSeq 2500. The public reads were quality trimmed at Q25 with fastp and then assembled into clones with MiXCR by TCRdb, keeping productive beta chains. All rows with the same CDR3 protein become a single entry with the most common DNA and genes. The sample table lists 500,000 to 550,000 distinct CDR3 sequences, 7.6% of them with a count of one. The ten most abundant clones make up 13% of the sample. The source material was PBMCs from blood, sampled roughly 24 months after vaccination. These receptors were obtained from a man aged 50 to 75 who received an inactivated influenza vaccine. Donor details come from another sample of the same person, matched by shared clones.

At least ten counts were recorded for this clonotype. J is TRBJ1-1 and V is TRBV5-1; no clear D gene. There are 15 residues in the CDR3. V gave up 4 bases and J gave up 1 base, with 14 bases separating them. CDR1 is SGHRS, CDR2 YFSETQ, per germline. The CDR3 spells CASSPQGNRNTEAFF. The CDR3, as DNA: TGCGCCAGCAGCCCCCAAGGGAACAGGAACACTGAAGCTTTCTTT.

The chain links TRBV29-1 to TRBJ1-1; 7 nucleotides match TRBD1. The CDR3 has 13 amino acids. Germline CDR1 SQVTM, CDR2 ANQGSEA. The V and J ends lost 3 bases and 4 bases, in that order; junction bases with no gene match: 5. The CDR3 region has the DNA TGCAGCGTTGAGACGACAGGGACCACTGAAGCTTTCTTT. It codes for CSVETTGTTEAFF.

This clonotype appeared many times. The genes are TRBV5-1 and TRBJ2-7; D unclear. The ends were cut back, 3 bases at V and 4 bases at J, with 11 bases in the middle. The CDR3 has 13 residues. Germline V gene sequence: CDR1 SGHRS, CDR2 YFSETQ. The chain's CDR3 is CASSSGSSYEQYF. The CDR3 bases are TGCGCCAGCAGCTCAGGATCGTCTTACGAGCAGTACTTC.

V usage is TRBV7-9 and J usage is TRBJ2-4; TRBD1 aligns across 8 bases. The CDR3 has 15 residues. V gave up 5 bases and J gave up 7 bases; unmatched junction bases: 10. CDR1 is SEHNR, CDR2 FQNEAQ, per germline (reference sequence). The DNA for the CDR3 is TGTGCCAGCAGCCATATTACAGGGGGTAGGAACATTCAGTACTTC. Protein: CASSHITGGRNIQYF.

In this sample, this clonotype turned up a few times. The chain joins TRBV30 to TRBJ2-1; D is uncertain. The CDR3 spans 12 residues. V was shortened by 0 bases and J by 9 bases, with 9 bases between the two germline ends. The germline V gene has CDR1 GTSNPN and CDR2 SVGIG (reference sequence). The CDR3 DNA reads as TGTGCCTGGAGTGTTCGAGCGTTTGAGCAGTTCTTC. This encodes CAWSVRAFEQFF.

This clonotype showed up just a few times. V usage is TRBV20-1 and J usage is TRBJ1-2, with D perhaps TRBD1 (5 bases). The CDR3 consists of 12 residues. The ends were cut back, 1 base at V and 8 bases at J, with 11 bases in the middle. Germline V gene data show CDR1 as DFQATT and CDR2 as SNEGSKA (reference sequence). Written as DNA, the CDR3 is TGCAGTGCTAGAGCCGGGACGGAGGGCTACACCTTC. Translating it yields CSARAGTEGYTF.

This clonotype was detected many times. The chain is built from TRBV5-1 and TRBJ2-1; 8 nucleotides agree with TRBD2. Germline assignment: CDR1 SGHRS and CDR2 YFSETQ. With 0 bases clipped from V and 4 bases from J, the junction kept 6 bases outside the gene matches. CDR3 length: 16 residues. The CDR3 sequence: CASSLGGSGAYNEQFF. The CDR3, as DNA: TGCGCCAGCAGCTTGGGTGGTAGCGGGGCATACAATGAGCAGTTCTTC.

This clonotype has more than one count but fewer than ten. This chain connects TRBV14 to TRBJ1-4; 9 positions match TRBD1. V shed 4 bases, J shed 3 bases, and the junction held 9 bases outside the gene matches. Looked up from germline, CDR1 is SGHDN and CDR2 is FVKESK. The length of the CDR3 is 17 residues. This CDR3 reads CASSRRTGAEANEKLFF. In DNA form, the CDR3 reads TGTGCCAGCAGCCGAAGGACAGGGGCTGAGGCTAATGAAAAACTGTTTTTT.

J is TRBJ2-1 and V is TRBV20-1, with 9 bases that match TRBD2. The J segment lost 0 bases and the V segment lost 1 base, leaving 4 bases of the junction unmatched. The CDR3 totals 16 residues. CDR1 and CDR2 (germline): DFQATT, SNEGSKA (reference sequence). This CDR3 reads CSARGLAASSYNEQFF. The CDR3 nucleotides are TGCAGTGCTAGAGGACTAGCGGCCAGCTCCTACAATGAGCAGTTCTTC.

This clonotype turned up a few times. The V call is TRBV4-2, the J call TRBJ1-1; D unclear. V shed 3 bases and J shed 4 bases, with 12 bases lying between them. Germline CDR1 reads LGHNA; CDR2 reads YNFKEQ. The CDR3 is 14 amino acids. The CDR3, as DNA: TGTGCCAGCAGCCACTCCCCGGGGAGCACTGAAGCTTTCTTT. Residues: CASSHSPGSTEAFF.

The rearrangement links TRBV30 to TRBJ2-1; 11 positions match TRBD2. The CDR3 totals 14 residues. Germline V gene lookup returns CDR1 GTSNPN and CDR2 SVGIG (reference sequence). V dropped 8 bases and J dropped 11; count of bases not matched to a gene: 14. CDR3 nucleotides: TGTGCCGGGACGTTAGCGGGGGGGCCTGTCAAGCAGTTCTTC. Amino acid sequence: CAGTLAGGPVKQFF. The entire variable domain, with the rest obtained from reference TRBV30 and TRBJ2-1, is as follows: SQTIHQWPATLVQPVGSPLSLECTVEGTSNPNLYWYRQAAGRGLQLLFYSVGIGQISSEVPQNLSASRPQDRQFILSSKKLLLSDSGFYLCAGTLAGGPVKQFFGPGTRLTVL.

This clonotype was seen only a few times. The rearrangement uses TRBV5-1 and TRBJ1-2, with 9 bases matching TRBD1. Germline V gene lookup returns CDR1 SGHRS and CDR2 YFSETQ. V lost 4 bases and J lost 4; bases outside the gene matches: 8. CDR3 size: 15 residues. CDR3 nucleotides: TGCGCCAGCAGCCCGGACAGGGGCAAGGTCTATGGCTACACCTTC. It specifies CASSPDRGKVYGYTF.

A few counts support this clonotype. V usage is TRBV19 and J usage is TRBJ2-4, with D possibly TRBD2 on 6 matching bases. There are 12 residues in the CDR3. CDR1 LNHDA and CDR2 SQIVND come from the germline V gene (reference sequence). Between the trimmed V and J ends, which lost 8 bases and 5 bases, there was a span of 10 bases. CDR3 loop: CASGGMENIQYF. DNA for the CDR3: TGTGCCAGTGGGGGGATGGAAAACATTCAGTACTTC. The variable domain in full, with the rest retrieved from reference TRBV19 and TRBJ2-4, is DGGITQSPKYLFRKEGQNVTLSCEQNLNHDAMYWYRQDPGQGLRLIYYSQIVNDFQKGDIAEGYSVSREKKESFPLTVTSAQKNPTAFYLCASGGMENIQYFGAGTRLSVL.

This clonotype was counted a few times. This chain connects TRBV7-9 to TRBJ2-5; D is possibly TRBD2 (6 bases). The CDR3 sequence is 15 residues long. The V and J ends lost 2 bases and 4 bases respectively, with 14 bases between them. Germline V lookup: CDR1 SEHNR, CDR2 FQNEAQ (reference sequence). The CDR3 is CASSLTVSGGETQYF. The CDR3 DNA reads TGTGCCAGCAGCTTAACTGTCTCCGGGGGAGAGACCCAGTACTTC.

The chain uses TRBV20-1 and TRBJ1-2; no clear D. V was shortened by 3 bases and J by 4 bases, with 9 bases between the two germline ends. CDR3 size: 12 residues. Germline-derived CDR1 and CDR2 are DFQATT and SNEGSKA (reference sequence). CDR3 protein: CSASLPVYGYTF. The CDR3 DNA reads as TGCAGTGCTAGTTTGCCGGTCTATGGCTACACCTTC.

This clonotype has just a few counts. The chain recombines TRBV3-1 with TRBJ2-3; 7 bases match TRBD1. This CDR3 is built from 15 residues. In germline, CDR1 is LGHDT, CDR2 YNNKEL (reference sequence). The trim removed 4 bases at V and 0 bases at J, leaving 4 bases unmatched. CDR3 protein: CASSPRQGSTDTQYF. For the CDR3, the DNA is TGTGCCAGCAGCCCCCGACAGGGAAGCACAGATACGCAGTATTTT.

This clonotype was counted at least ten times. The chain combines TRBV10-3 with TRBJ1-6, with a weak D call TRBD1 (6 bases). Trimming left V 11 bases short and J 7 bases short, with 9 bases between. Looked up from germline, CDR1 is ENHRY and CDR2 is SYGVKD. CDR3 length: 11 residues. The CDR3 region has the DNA TGTGCCGCAGGACAGAATTCACCCCTCCACTTT. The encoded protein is CAAGQNSPLHF.

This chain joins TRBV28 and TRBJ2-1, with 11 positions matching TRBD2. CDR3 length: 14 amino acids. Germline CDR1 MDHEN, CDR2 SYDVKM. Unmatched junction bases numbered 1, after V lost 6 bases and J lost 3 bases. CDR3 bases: TGTGCCAGCAGGACTAGCGGGGACTACAATGAGCAGTTCTTC. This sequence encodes CASRTSGDYNEQFF.

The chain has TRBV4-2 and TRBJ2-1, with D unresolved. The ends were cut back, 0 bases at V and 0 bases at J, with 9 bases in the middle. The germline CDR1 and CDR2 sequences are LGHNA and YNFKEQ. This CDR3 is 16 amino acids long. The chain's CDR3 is CASSQEVAGSYNEQFF. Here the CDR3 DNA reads TGTGCCAGCAGCCAAGAGGTTGCAGGCTCCTACAATGAGCAGTTCTTC.

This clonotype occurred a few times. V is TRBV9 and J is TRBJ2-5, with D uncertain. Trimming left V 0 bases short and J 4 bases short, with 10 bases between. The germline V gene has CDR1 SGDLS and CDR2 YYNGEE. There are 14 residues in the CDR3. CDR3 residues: CASSVDKGRETQYF. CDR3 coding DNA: TGTGCCAGCAGCGTAGATAAGGGTCGAGAGACCCAGTACTTC.

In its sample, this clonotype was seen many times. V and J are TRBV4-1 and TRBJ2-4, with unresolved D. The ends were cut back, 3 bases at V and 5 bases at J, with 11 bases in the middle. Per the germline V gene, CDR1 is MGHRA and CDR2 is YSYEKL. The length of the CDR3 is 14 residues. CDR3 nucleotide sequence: TGCGCCAGCAGCCAGACCAACAGCGAAAACATTCAGTACTTC. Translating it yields CASSQTNSENIQYF.